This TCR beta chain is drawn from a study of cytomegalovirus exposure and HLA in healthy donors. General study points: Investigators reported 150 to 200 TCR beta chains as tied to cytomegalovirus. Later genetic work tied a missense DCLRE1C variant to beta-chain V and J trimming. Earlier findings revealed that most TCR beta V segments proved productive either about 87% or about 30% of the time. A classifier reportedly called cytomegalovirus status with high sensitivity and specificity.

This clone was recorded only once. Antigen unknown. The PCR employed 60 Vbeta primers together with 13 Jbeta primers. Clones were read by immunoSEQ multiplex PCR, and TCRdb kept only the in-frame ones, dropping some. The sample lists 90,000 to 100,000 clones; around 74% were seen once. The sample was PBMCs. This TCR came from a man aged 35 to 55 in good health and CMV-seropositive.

The CDR3 DNA sequence: TGTGCCAGCAGAATACAGGGTACTAACTATGGCTACACCTTC. Protein sequence: CASRIQGTNYGYTF. V and J are TRBV28 and TRBJ1-2, with D possibly TRBD1 on 6 matching bases. The germline CDR1 and CDR2 sequences are MDHEN and SYDVKM. The V end was cut by 6 bases, the J end by 0 bases, with 11 bases between. The CDR3 runs 14 residues.